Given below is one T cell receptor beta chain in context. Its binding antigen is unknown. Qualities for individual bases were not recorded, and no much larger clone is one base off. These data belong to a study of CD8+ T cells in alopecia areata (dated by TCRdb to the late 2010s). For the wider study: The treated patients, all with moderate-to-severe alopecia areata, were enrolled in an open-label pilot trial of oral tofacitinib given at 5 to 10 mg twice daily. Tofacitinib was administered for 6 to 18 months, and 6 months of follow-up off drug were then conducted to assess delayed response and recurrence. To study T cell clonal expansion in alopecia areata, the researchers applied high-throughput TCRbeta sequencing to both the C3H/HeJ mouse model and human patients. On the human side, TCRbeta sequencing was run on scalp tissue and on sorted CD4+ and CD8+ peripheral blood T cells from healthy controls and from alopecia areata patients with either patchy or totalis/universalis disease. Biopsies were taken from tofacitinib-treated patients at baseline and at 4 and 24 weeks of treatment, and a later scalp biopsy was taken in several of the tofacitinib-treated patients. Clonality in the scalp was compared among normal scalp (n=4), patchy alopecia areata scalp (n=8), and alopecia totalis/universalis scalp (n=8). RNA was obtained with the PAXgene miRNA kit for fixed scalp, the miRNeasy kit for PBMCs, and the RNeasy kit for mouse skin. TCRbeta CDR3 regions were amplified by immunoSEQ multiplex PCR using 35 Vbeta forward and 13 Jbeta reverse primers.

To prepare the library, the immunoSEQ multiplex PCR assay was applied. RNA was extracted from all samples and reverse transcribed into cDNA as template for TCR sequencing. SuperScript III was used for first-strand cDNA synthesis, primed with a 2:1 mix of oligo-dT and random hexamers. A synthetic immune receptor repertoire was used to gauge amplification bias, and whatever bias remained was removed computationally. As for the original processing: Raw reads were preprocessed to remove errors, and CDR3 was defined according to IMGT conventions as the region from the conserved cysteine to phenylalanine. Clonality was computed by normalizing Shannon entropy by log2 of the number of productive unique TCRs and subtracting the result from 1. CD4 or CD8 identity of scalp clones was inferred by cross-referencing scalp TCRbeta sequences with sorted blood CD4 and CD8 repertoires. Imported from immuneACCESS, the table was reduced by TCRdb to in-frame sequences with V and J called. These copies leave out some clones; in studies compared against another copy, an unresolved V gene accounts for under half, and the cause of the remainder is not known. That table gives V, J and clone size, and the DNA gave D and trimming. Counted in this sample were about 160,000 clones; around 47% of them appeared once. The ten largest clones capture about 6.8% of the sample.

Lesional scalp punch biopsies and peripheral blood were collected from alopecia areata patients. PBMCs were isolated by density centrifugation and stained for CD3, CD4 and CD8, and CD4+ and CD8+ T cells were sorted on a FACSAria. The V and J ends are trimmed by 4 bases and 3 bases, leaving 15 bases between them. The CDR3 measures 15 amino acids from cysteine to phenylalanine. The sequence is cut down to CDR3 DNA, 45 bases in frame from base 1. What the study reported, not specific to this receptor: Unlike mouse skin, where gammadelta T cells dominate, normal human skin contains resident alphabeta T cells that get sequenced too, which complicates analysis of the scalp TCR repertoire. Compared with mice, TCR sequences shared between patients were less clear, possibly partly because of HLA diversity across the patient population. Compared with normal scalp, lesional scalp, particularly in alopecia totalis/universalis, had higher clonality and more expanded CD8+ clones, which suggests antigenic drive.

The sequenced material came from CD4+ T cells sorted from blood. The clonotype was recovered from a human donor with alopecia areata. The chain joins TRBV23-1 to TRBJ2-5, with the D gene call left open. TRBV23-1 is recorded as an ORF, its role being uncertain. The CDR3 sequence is CASSLVRASKETQYF. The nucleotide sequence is TGCGCCAGCAGTCTTGTTAGGGCCTCTAAAGAGACCCAGTACTTC.